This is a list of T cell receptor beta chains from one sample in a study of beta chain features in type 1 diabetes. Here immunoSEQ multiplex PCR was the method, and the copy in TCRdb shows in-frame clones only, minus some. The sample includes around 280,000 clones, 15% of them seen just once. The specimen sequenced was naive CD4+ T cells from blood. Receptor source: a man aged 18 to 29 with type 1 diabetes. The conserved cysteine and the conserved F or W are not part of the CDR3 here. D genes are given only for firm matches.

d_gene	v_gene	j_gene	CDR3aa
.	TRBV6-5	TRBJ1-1	ASSQVRPFEAF
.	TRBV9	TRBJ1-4	ASSLGVRTTNEKLF
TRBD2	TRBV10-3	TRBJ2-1	ATSGGGPNNEQF
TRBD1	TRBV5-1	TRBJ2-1	ASSLAGATGFDEQF
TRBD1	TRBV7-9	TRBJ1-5	ASSLGQVPQPQH
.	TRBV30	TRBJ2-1	AWSSGLNEQF
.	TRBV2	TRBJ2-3	ASSPRPMSRSTDTQY
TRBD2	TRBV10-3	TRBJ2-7	AIRLASGTYEQY
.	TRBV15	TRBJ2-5	ATSRTLDSQETQY
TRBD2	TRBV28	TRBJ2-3	ASSSLGLAGDGDTQY
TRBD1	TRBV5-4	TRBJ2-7	ASSTKQGAHEQY
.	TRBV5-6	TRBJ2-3	ASCLRGSTDTQY
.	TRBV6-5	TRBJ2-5	ASSKGTPGGKTQY
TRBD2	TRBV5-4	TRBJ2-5	ASSLSRASGGQETQY
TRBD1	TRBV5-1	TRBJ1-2	ASSFGQGANYGYT
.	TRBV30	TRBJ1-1	AWSSTSNTEAF
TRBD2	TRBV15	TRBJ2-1	ATSSVHTSGSYNEQF
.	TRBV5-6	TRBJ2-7	ASSLLSYEQY
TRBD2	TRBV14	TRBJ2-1	ASSRGLAYNEQF
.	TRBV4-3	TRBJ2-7	ASSQDQISYEQY